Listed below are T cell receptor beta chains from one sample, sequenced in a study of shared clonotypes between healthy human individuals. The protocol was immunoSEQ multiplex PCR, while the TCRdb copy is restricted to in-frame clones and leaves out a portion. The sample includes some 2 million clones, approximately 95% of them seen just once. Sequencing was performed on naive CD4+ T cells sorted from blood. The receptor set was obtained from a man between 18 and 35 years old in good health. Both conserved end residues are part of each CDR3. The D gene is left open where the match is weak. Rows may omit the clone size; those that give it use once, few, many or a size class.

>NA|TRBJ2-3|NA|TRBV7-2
TGTGCCAGCAGCTCCCCTGCCCTTGGGGCAGATACGCAGTATTTT
CASSSPALGADTQYF
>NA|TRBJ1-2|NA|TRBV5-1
TGCGCCAGCAGCTTGAGGGAGGGTTACTATGGCTACACCTTC
CASSLREGYYGYTF
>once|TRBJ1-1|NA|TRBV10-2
TGCGCCAGCAGCCTCAAGATGAACACTGAAGCTTTCTTT
CASSLKMNTEAFF
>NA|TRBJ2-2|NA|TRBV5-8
TGTGCCAGCAGCTTCTCGCAGGGGACCACCGGGGAGCTGTTTTTT
CASSFSQGTTGELFF
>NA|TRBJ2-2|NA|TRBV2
TGTGCCAGCAGTGAAGGCTTCACAGGGGAGCTGTTTTTT
CASSEGFTGELFF
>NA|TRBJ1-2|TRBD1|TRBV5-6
TGTGCCAGCACCCATGGGGACCGGGACAGCGACTTCTATGGCTACACCTTC
CASTHGDRDSDFYGYTF
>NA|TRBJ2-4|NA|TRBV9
TGTGCCAGCAGCGTGAGCCCGGGGGCCAAAAACATTCAGTACTTC
CASSVSPGAKNIQYF
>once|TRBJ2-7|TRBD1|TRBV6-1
TGTGCCAGCATCCCACGAAACGAGGGGGCGGAGCAGTACTTC
CASIPRNEGAEQYF
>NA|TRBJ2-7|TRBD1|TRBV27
TGTGCCAGCAGAGTGGGACAGGGAATTTACGAGCAGTACTTC
CASRVGQGIYEQYF
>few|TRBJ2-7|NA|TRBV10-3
TGTGCCATCAGTGACAGTCCCTACGAGCAGTACTTC
CAISDSPYEQYF
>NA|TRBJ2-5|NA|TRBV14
TGTGCCAGCAGCCAAGTGGGGGTCCGCCAGTACTTC
CASSQVGVRQYF